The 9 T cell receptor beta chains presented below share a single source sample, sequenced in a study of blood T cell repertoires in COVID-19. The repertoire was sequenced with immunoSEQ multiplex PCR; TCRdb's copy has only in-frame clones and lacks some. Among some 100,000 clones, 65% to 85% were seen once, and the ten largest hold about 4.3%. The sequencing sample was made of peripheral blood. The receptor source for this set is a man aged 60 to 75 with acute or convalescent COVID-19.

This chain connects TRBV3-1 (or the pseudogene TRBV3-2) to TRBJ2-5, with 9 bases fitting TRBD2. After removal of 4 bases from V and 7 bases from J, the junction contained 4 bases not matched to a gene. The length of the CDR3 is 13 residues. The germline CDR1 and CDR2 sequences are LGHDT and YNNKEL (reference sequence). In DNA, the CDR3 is TGTGCCAGCAGCCCGCGGGGGGGAGGGACCCAGTACTTC. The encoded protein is CASSPRGGGTQYF.

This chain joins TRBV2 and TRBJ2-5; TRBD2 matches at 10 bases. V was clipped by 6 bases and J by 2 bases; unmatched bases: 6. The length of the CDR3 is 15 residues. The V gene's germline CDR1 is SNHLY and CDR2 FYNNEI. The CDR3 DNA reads TGTGCCAGCAGCGGACTAGCGGACAGTCAAGAGACCCAGTACTTC. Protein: CASSGLADSQETQYF. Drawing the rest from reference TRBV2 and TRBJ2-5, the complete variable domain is EPEVTQTPSHQVTQMGQEVILRCVPISNHLYFYWYRQILGQKVEFLVSFYNNEISEKSEIFDDQFSVERPDGSNFTLKIRSTKLEDSAMYFCASSGLADSQETQYFGPGTRLLVL.

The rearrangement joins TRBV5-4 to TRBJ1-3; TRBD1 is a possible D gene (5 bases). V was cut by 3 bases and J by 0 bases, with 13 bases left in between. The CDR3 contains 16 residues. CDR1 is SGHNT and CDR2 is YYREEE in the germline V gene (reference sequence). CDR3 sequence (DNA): TGTGCCAGCAGCTCAAGGACATCAAGCTCTGGAAACACCATATATTTT. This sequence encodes CASSSRTSSSGNTIYF. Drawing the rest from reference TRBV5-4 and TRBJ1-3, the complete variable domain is ETGVTQSPTHLIKTRGQQVTLRCSSQSGHNTVSWYQQALGQGPQFIFQYYREEENGRGNFPPRFSGLQFPNYSSELNVNALELDDSALYLCASSSRTSSSGNTIYFGEGSWLTVV.

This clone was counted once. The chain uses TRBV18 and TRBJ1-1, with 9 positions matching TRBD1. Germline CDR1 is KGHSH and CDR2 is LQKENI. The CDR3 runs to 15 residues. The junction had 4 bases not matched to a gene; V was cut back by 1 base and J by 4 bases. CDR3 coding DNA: TGTGCCAGCTCACCACAGACAGGGGGGACCACTGAAGCTTTCTTT. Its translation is CASSPQTGGTTEAFF. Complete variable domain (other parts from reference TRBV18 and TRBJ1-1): NAGVMQNPRHLVRRRGQEARLRCSPMKGHSHVYWYRQLPEEGLKFMVYLQKENIIDESGMPKERFSAEFPKEGPSILRIQQVVRGDSAAYFCASSPQTGGTTEAFFGQGTRLTVV.

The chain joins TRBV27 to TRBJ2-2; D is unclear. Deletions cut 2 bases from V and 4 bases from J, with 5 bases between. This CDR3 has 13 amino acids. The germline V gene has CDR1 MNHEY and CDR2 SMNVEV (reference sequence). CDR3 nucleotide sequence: TGTGCCAGCAGTTTACTCCCCACCGGGGAGCTGTTTTTT. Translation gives CASSLLPTGELFF.

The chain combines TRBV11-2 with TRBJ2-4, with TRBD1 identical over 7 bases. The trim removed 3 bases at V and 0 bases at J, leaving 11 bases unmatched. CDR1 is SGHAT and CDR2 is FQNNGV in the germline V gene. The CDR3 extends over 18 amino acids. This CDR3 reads CASSFRRTGEIAKNIQYF. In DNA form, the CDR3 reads TGTGCCAGCAGCTTTAGGAGGACAGGAGAGATAGCCAAAAACATTCAGTACTTC.

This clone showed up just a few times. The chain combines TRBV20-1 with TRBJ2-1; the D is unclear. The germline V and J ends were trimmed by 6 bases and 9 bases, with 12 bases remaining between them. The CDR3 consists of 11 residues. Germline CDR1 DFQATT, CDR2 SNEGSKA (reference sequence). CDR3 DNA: TGCAGTGCAAGAAGTCAGTTTGAGCAGTTCTTC. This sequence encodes CSARSQFEQFF.

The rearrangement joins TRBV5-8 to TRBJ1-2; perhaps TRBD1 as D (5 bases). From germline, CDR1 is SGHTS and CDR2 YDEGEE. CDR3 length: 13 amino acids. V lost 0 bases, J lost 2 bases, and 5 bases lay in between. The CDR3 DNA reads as TGTGCCAGCAGCTTGGGACAGAACTATGGCTACACCTTC. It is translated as CASSLGQNYGYTF.

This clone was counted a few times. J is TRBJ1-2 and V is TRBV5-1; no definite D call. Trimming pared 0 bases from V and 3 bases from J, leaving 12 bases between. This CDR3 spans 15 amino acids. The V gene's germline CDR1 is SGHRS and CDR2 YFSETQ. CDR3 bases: TGCGCCAGCAGCTTGGATTCACGGGGTTACTATGGCTACACCTTC. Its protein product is CASSLDSRGYYGYTF.